The sequence of this TCR beta chain was determined in a study of cytomegalovirus exposure and HLA in healthy donors. Study-level information: HLA-typed donors were the source of approximately 85 million unique TCRs held in an early data release. Broader study findings: Some V segments could not be told apart, so they were left out, TRBV6-2 and TRBV6-3 among them. As was reported, the HLA-A and HLA-B alleles of most subjects were accurately predicted from TCR beta sequences.

The CDR3 has 16 residues. V was trimmed by 2 bases and J by 3 bases, leaving 13 bases between them. Germline lookup yields CDR1 LGHNA and CDR2 YSLEER. On this clone itself: Antigen: not known.

PCR amplification relied on 60 Vbeta primers (plus 13 Jbeta primers). Profiling relied on immunoSEQ multiplex PCR, and the TCRdb table lists in-frame clones only, not all of them. This sample has more than 150,000 clones, with 79% found just once. The receptor was isolated from a girl between 5 and 17 years old in good health and CMV-seropositive. The specimen was PBMCs. V usage is TRBV4-3 and J usage is TRBJ2-2, with D perhaps matching TRBD1 (6 bases). In DNA, the CDR3 is TGCGCCAGCAGCCAACAGGGGTTGGGATACACCGGGGAGCTGTTTTTT. Its translation: CASSQQGLGYTGELFF.